These 18 T cell receptor beta chains were sequenced from one sample in a study of response to subunit inactivated influenza vaccine. TCRdb recomputed calls from the RT-PCR reads with MiXCR, one row per CDR3 protein. The sample holds around 490,000 distinct CDR3 sequences, approximately 7.1% seen once. Here the sequenced sample was PBMCs from blood, taken roughly 24 months after vaccination. These receptors all come from a man aged 50-75 years who received an inactivated influenza vaccine.

J is TRBJ2-1 and V is TRBV20-1, with D unclear. Germline V gives CDR1 DFQATT, CDR2 SNEGSKA (reference sequence). The V and J ends lost 3 bases and 4 bases respectively, with 4 bases between them. CDR3 length equals 11 residues. CDR3 in DNA: TGCAGTGCTAGCACTTACAATGAGCAGTTCTTC. The encoded protein is CSASTYNEQFF.

This clonotype was seen only a few times. In DNA, the CDR3 is TGTGCCAGCAGTTACTCCGGGGACCTCACCTACGAGCAGTACTTC. It encodes CASSYSGDLTYEQYF. The V and J genes are TRBV6-5 and TRBJ2-7; either TRBD1 or TRBD2 may supply D (5 bases each). The V end was cut by 0 bases, the J end by 2 bases, with 11 bases between. Germline CDR1 is MNHEY and CDR2 is SVGAGI. The CDR3 covers 15 residues.

The chain carries TRBV24-1 and TRBJ2-1; 8 bases match TRBD1. V was clipped by 2 bases and J by 8 bases; unmatched bases: 7. Germline lookup yields CDR1 KGHDR and CDR2 SFDVKD. This CDR3 has 15 amino acids. The CDR3 sequence is CATSDYQTGVDEQFF. Written as DNA, the CDR3 is TGTGCCACCAGTGATTATCAGACAGGGGTTGATGAGCAGTTCTTC.

This chain connects TRBV14 to TRBJ2-3; D call uncertain. Germline lookup yields CDR1 SGHDN and CDR2 FVKESK. V was clipped by 5 bases and J by 3 bases, with 6 bases between them. The CDR3 runs to 12 residues. The CDR3 bases are TGTGCCAGCAGCTCATGGACAGATACGCAGTATTTT. Protein: CASSSWTDTQYF.

This clonotype occurred a few times. The chain has TRBV4-2 and TRBJ2-1; possible D gene TRBD2, 6 bases. CDR1 LGHNA and CDR2 YNFKEQ come from the germline V gene. Trimming took off 0 bases at V and 9 bases at J, with 18 bases between the two ends. The CDR3 runs 16 residues. CDR3 residues: CASSQDPGGPNPEQFF. DNA for the CDR3: TGTGCCAGCAGCCAAGATCCTGGAGGGCCGAATCCTGAGCAGTTCTTC.

This clonotype occurred many times. The chain carries TRBV29-1 and TRBJ2-2; D gene uncertain. The CDR3 covers 13 residues. Germline lookup yields CDR1 SQVTM and CDR2 ANQGSEA. Trimming stripped 4 bases from V and 0 bases from J, with 6 bases between. The CDR3 DNA reads as TGCAGCGTTGTTTCTGCGAACACCGGGGAGCTGTTTTTT. This sequence encodes CSVVSANTGELFF.

The rearrangement joins TRBV5-1 to TRBJ2-7; 9 bases are a match to TRBD2. Germline V CDR1 and CDR2: SGHRS, YFSETQ. The CDR3 consists of 16 residues. J was trimmed by 5 bases and V by 4 bases; bases with no gene match: 13. The CDR3 spells CASSLLAGSLTDEQYF. CDR3 nucleotides: TGCGCCAGCAGCCTGCTAGCGGGATCACTGACCGACGAGCAGTACTTC.

This clonotype was counted ten times or more. This sequence joins TRBV14 and TRBJ2-1; 8 bases line up with TRBD1. CDR3 length equals 14 residues. Germline V lookup: CDR1 SGHDN, CDR2 FVKESK. After removal of 5 bases from V and 7 bases from J, the junction contained 7 bases not matched to a gene. CDR3 DNA: TGTGCCAGCAGCGCCCGGGACAGGTCGAATGAGCAGTTCTTC. Its translation: CASSARDRSNEQFF.

V and J are TRBV7-2 and TRBJ1-4; the D gene is possibly TRBD1 (6 bases). There are 14 residues in the CDR3. Trimming took off 5 bases at V and 8 bases at J, with 15 bases between the two ends. CDR1 is SGHTA and CDR2 is FQGNSA in the germline V gene. CDR3 nucleotides: TGTGCCAGCAGCCTATGGCCAGGGGACGAAAAACTGTTTTTT. As protein: CASSLWPGDEKLFF.

The V call is TRBV7-9, the J call TRBJ2-7; 14 positions match TRBD2. This CDR3 region has 17 residues. Looked up from germline, CDR1 is SEHNR and CDR2 is FQNEAQ (reference sequence). Trimming removed 4 bases from V and 2 bases from J; junction bases left unmatched: 7. The CDR3 spells CASSSGTSGGSPYEQYF. The DNA of the CDR3 is TGTGCCAGCAGCTCCGGGACTAGCGGGGGTTCTCCCTACGAGCAGTACTTC. Filled out from reference TRBV7-9 and TRBJ2-7, the complete variable domain reads DTGVSQNPRHKITKRGQNVTFRCDPISEHNRLYWYRQTLGQGPEFLTYFQNEAQLEKSRLLSDRFSAERPKGSFSTLEIQRTEQGDSAMYLCASSSGTSGGSPYEQYFGPGTRLTVT.

This clonotype was seen repeatedly, ten times or more. The chain links TRBV7-2 to TRBJ2-1, with TRBD2 matching 14 bases. The CDR3 spans 16 residues. Trimming at V came to 4 bases and at J to 3 bases, leaving 2 bases not matched to a gene. Germline lookup yields CDR1 SGHTA and CDR2 FQGNSA. CDR3 nucleotide sequence: TGTGCCAGCAGCTCGACTAGCGGGGGGGACTACAATGAGCAGTTCTTC. It encodes CASSSTSGGDYNEQFF.

This clonotype has a count of ten or more. This chain uses TRBV4-2 with TRBJ2-7; D uncertain. V gave up 4 bases and J gave up 9 bases, with 16 bases separating them. Per the germline V gene, CDR1 is LGHNA and CDR2 is YNFKEQ. CDR3 length: 13 residues. CDR3 DNA sequence: TGTGCCAGCAGCCGGTTTGAGTCTCAGTGGCAGTACTTC. Amino acids: CASSRFESQWQYF.

J is TRBJ2-2 and V is TRBV28; D is undetermined. The CDR3 length is 13 residues. V gave up 7 bases and J gave up 3 bases, with 9 bases separating them. The germline V gene has CDR1 MDHEN and CDR2 SYDVKM. The chain's CDR3 is CASTIPYTGELFF. DNA for the CDR3: TGTGCCAGCACGATTCCGTACACCGGGGAGCTGTTTTTT.

This clonotype was seen a handful of times. The chain couples TRBV12-3 or TRBV12-4 to TRBJ2-5; 9 nucleotides match TRBD1. The CDR3 covers 14 residues. With 7 bases clipped from V and 4 bases from J, the junction kept 7 bases outside the gene matches. The CDR3 loop reads CASTGTGRGETQYF. CDR3 DNA: TGTGCCAGCACCGGGACAGGGAGGGGAGAGACCCAGTACTTC.

In its sample, this clonotype was seen many times. The rearrangement uses TRBV9 and TRBJ2-2; D not certain. The V end was cut by 1 base, the J end by 1 base, with 8 bases between. Germline V gene sequence: CDR1 SGDLS, CDR2 YYNGEE. This CDR3 has 15 residues. The CDR3 loop is CASSVYSRNTGELFF. The CDR3 DNA reads TGTGCCAGCAGCGTATATTCCAGGAACACCGGGGAGCTGTTTTTT.

J is TRBJ2-7 and V is TRBV20-1, with D perhaps TRBD1 (5 bases). The CDR3 runs 12 residues. Germline V CDR1 and CDR2: DFQATT, SNEGSKA (reference sequence). Deletions cut 1 base from V and 2 bases from J, with 6 bases between. DNA of the CDR3: TGCAGTGCTAGAGTACAGGCCTACGAGCAGTACTTC. This sequence encodes CSARVQAYEQYF.

This chain uses TRBV20-1 with TRBJ1-1; D is possibly TRBD1 (6 bases). In germline, CDR1 is DFQATT, CDR2 SNEGSKA (reference sequence). The V end lost 2 bases, the J end lost 1 base, and 11 bases lay between the germline ends. This CDR3 contains 14 residues. This chain's CDR3 is CSARTGHSNTEAFF. The CDR3 region has the DNA TGCAGTGCTAGAACGGGACACTCGAACACTGAAGCTTTCTTT.

This clonotype came up a few times. J is TRBJ2-1 and V is TRBV5-1; TRBD2 agrees at 13 bases. Looked up from germline, CDR1 is SGHRS and CDR2 is YFSETQ. Unmatched junction bases numbered 4, after V lost 2 bases and J lost 8 bases. The CDR3 has 15 amino acids. CDR3 sequence (DNA): TGCGCCAGCAGCTTAACTAGCGGGAGGGCCTATGAGCAGTTCTTC. Its translation: CASSLTSGRAYEQFF.